The present TCR beta chain was sequenced within a study of CD8+ T cells in alopecia areata. Study information: Tofacitinib lasted 6 to 18 months, then 6 months off drug. Study-wide results and limits: Sequenced scalp T cells also include alphabeta T cells resident in normal skin. Expanded CD8+ clones among the top 100, as well as scalp clonality, were significantly decreased by tofacitinib.

This clone was observed a handful of times. Its matching antigen is unknown. Germline CDR1 is SQVTM and CDR2 is ANQGSEA. V was clipped by 4 bases and J by 6 bases; unmatched bases: 5. There are 13 residues in the CDR3. Extracted RNA was reverse transcribed into cDNA, the sequencing template. This table comes from immunoSEQ multiplex PCR, and its TCRdb copy is limited to in-frame clones, with some not included. This repertoire shows some 200,000 clones, about three fifths found once; its top ten account for 1.6%. Treatment indicated: oral pan-JAK inhibitor, 5-10 mg twice daily. The clonotype originates from a human donor with alopecia areata. The source was CD4+ T cells sorted from blood, collected at week 4, from a patient treated with tofacitinib. V and J are TRBV29-1 and TRBJ1-5; 8 bases align to TRBD1. The CDR3 here is CSVGTGISQPQHF. The DNA for the CDR3 is TGCAGCGTTGGGACAGGGATAAGTCAGCCCCAGCATTTT.